This T cell receptor (beta chain) came from a study of Tregs in tolerant kidney transplant recipients. Study details: An approximately three-day belatacept mixed lymphocyte reaction, sometimes plus 5-day graft donor restimulation, preceded CD4+CD25+CD127- sorting.

The assay was immunoSEQ multiplex PCR, and TCRdb's table has in-frame clones only and misses some. The sample records 15,000 to 20,000 clones, approximately 61% being singletons. Remarks on this clone: The antigen is not known.

The V gene's germline CDR1 is SGHAT and CDR2 FQNNGV. Trimming pared 3 bases from V and 6 bases from J, leaving 9 bases between. The CDR3 has 12 residues. Whole-study findings and limits: Expanding Tregs on activated donor B cells appeared to best identify donor-specific TCRbeta clones.

The material sequenced was Tregs from blood cultured with allogeneic cells. The chain uses TRBV11-2 and TRBJ2-7; D gene ambiguous. The origin of this receptor is a human donor in good health. The CDR3 sequence: CASSFAYAEQYF. CDR3 bases: TGTGCCAGCAGCTTCGCTTACGCCGAGCAGTACTTC.